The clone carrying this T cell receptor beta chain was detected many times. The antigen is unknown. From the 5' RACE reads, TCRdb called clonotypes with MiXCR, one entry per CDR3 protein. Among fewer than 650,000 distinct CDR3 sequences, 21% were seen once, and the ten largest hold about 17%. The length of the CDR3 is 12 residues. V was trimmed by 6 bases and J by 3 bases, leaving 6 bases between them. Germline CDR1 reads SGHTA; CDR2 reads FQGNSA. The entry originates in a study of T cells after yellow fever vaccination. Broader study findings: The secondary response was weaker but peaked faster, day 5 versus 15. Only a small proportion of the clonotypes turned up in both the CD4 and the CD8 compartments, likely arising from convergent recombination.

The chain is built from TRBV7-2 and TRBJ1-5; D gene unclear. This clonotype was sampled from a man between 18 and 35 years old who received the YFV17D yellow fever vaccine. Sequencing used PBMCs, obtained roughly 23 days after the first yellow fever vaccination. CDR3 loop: CASSSLNQPQHF. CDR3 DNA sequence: TGTGCCAGCAGTTCTCTCAATCAGCCCCAGCATTTT.